This TCR beta chain stems from a study of blood T cells in healthy people across ages. Whole-study context: For every two T cells, template switching captured about one barcoded beta molecule.

Trimming stripped 5 bases from V and 6 bases from J, with 13 bases between. The length of the CDR3 is 13 residues. Germline V gene data show CDR1 as DFQATT and CDR2 as SNEGSKA (reference sequence). Sample-barcoded 5' priming and a J-beta primer mix drove a second PCR of about 6 to 12 cycles. TCRdb processed the 5' RACE reads anew with MiXCR; each CDR3 protein has one entry. The sample includes around 800,000 distinct CDR3 sequences, around 24% of them seen just once. This clonotype was picked up one time. This same sample was also part of a study on T cells of mothers and their children. That publication notes: Donors were three healthy Caucasian mothers and their six children. Per 15 ul, 1.5 ug of RNA was used, with all extracted RNA going into cDNA synthesis.

Sequenced: blood. The chain combines TRBV20-1 with TRBJ1-4, with no clear D. The clonotype comes from a boy younger than 18 in good health. CDR3 region: CSASPDAYEKLFF. The CDR3 DNA follows: TGCAGTGCTTCCCCGGACGCCTATGAAAAACTGTTTTTT.